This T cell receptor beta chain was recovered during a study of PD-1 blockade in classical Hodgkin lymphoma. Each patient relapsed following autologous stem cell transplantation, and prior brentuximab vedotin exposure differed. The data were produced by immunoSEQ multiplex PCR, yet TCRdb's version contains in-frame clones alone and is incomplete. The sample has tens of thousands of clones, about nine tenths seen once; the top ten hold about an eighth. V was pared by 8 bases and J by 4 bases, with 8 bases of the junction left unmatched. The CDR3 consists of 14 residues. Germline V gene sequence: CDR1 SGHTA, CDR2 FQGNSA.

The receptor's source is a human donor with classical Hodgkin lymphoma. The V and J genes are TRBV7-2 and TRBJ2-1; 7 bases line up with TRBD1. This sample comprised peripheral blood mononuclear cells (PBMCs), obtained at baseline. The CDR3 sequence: CASGKNRGYNEQFF. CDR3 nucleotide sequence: TGTGCCAGCGGAAAGAACAGGGGTTACAATGAGCAGTTCTTC.